The source of this T cell receptor beta chain is a study of response to subunit inactivated influenza vaccine. This clonotype has only a few counts. Using its own MiXCR run on the RT-PCR reads, TCRdb lists one record per CDR3 protein. The sample has some 570,000 distinct CDR3 sequences; over 9% are singletons. CDR3 length: 16 amino acids. Germline lookup yields CDR1 SGHRS and CDR2 YFSETQ. Trimming took 4 bases from V and 1 from J, leaving 12 bases between them. The sample also formed part of further work on T cells expressing NK-cell markers. That study reports: UMI-tagged 5'RACE template switching yielded the TCR beta cDNA. Researchers got TCR beta repertoires out of sorted CD3+CD56+NKG2C+, CD3+CD56+NKG2C- and CD3+CD56-NKG2C+ T cells. Among CD8+ T cells from 5 to 7 donors, dominant NKG2C+ clonotypes accounted for about 1.0-7.0%. For a handful of donors, these clonotypes were likewise the leading ones in the CD3+CD56-NKG2C+ fraction. HCMV specificity of the expanded NKG2C+ T cell clones was not established.

This TCR came from a man aged 45-65 years who received an inactivated influenza vaccine. The chain carries TRBV5-1 and TRBJ2-6, with no clear D. Sequenced here: PBMCs from blood, sampled on the day of vaccination. CDR3 protein: CASSRGGISGANVLTF. In DNA, the CDR3 is TGCGCCAGCAGCCGAGGTGGGATTTCTGGGGCCAACGTCCTGACTTTC.